These 2 T cell receptor beta chains were sequenced from one sample in a study of control samples from healthy donors and cancer patients. This table comes from immunoSEQ multiplex PCR, and its TCRdb copy is limited to in-frame clones, with some not included. The sample lists about 110,000 clones, roughly 89% seen once, with around 17% in the top ten. The sequencing input was blood. All receptors derive from a woman between 45 and 60 years old in good health.

The chain recombines TRBV6-2 or TRBV6-3 with TRBJ2-1, with TRBD1 identical over 7 bases. This CDR3 is 17 amino acids long. The V gene's germline CDR1 is MNHEY and CDR2 SVGEGT. J was trimmed by 5 bases and V by 2 bases; bases with no gene match: 12. In DNA, the CDR3 is TGTGCCAGCAGTTACCCCGCCCCGGGACAGAGAAACAATGAGCAGTTCTTC. This codes for CASSYPAPGQRNNEQFF.

The chain combines TRBV6-5 with TRBJ2-5; D is possibly TRBD2 (6 bases). Germline CDR1 and CDR2: MNHEY and SVGAGI. The CDR3 contains 15 residues. V was shortened by 8 bases and J by 0 bases, with 16 bases between the two germline ends. DNA for the CDR3: TGTGCCAGCCAAAGGGACTTTTCAAACCAAGAGACCCAGTACTTC. Protein product: CASQRDFSNQETQYF.